The entry below gives a single T cell receptor (beta chain) sequence along with its context. Seattle-derived patients entered the study during active infection and were followed longitudinally. The data derive from a study of blood T cell repertoires in COVID-19. Study overall: The United States, Italy and Spain provided the acute and convalescent COVID-19 samples. PBMCs, B-cell-depleted T cells, or T cells were the source of the cDNA or gDNA that made up the material.

Methods used by the authors: Reference gene primers were amplified, and this amplification served to estimate nucleated cell counts. Sequencing used immunoSEQ multiplex PCR; TCRdb keeps in-frame clones, though not all of them. V, J and clone size were drawn from that table, and D and trimming were deduced from the DNA. Of about 250,000 clones in the sample, about 91% were seen once. Source material: peripheral blood. The TCR sequence derives from a woman under 40 with COVID-19, enrolled during active disease.

The CDR3 loop reads CASSTDGGDAETQYF. In DNA, the CDR3 is TGTGCCAGCAGTACCGACGGAGGGGACGCAGAGACCCAGTACTTC. The chain recombines TRBV6-2 or TRBV6-3 with TRBJ2-5; D might be TRBD2 (6 bases). Trimming took 5 bases from V and 4 from J, leaving 17 bases between them. Per germline, CDR1 MNHEY and CDR2 SVGEGT. This CDR3 has 15 amino acids.